The 10 T cell receptor beta chains presented below share a single source sample, sequenced in a study of T cell responses to AZD1222 COVID-19 vaccine. Libraries were prepared by immunoSEQ multiplex PCR; TCRdb keeps only in-frame clonotypes and omits some of them. The data show about 140,000 clones, 75% to 90% seen once. The sample was peripheral blood, taken on day 0 of AZD1222 vaccination. Receptors originate from an adult in good health.

The chain combines TRBV19 with TRBJ2-3, with D perhaps being TRBD1 or TRBD2 (5 bases each). The length of the CDR3 is 14 residues. V lost 8 bases to trimming and J lost 4 bases, with 16 bases between them. Germline V gene lookup returns CDR1 LNHDA and CDR2 SQIVND (reference sequence). CDR3 residues: CASGDGGSSDTQYF. The DNA of the CDR3 is TGTGCCAGTGGGGACGGCGGATCCTCAGATACGCAGTATTTT.

Turning to this clone: The same CDR3 arises from other DNA sequences in this sample as well. The chain links TRBV28 to TRBJ1-1; no definite D call. The CDR3 loop spans 11 amino acids. CDR1 MDHEN and CDR2 SYDVKM come from the germline V gene. Deletions cut 3 bases from V and 5 bases from J, with 4 bases between. CDR3 bases: TGTGCCAGCAGTTTTGGGACTGAAGCTTTCTTT. Amino acid sequence: CASSFGTEAFF.

Only one count was recorded for this clone. The genes are TRBV10-2 and TRBJ2-2, with 10 bases lining up with TRBD2. Losses at the gene ends were 6 bases for V and 5 bases for J; bases not matched to a gene: 3. Germline V gene data show CDR1 as WSHSY and CDR2 as SAAADI. The CDR3 loop spans 14 amino acids. The CDR3 is CASRLAGNTGELFF. CDR3 DNA: TGCGCCAGCAGACTAGCGGGAAATACCGGGGAGCTGTTTTTT.

The chain uses TRBV2 and TRBJ2-1; 8 bases are shared with TRBD2. The CDR3 spans 16 residues. V shed 4 bases and J 4 bases; nucleotides not matched to a gene: 9. Germline lookup yields CDR1 SNHLY and CDR2 FYNNEI. CDR3 sequence reads: CASSAISGGAYNEQFF. CDR3 sequence (DNA): TGTGCCAGCAGTGCAATCTCCGGGGGGGCGTACAATGAGCAGTTCTTC.

This clone was observed once. The J gene is TRBJ2-1, the V gene TRBV10-2, with 9 positions matching TRBD2. The CDR3 covers 16 residues. V lost 4 bases to trimming and J lost 7 bases; unmatched junction nucleotides: 11. Germline CDR1 WSHSY, CDR2 SAAADI. As DNA, the CDR3 is TGCGCCAGCAGTGTTCAAGCGGGGGGTCAAGGGAATGAGCAGTTCTTC. Its translation: CASSVQAGGQGNEQFF.

The chain carries TRBV10-3 and TRBJ2-5, with TRBD1 matching over 10 bases. CDR1 is ENHRY, CDR2 SYGVKD, per germline. The V and J ends lost 4 bases and 6 bases, in that order; junction bases with no gene match: 8. CDR3 length: 15 residues. CDR3 protein: CAISATGTGVKTQYF. Here the CDR3 DNA reads TGTGCCATCAGTGCGACCGGGACAGGGGTTAAGACCCAGTACTTC.

The V gene is TRBV5-1, the J gene TRBJ2-3, with 7 bases lining up with TRBD1. Germline-derived CDR1 and CDR2 are SGHRS and YFSETQ. The CDR3 contains 14 residues. V lost 0 bases to trimming and J lost 5 bases; unmatched junction nucleotides: 3. CDR3 protein: CASSLGQGIDTQYF. The CDR3 nucleotides are TGCGCCAGCAGCTTGGGACAGGGTATAGATACGCAGTATTTT.

The J gene is TRBJ1-4, the V gene TRBV7-6; no clear D gene. The CDR3 extends over 15 amino acids. Trimming left V 1 base short and J 0 bases short, with 6 bases between. Looked up from germline, CDR1 is SGHVS and CDR2 is FNYEAQ. CDR3 sequence reads: CASSLDSSTNEKLFF. CDR3 bases: TGTGCCAGCAGCTTAGATTCCTCAACTAATGAAAAACTGTTTTTT.

The V and J genes are TRBV10-3 and TRBJ1-2; D unresolved. This CDR3 region has 13 residues. The V end lost 4 bases, the J end lost 2 bases, and 8 bases lay between the germline ends. Per the germline V gene, CDR1 is ENHRY and CDR2 is SYGVKD. The CDR3 DNA follows: TGTGCCATCAGTGTAGGCAGGAACTATGGCTACACCTTC. Amino acid sequence: CAISVGRNYGYTF.

The V and J genes are TRBV11-1 and TRBJ1-2, with no clear D. Trimming shortened V by 3 bases and J by 0 bases, and 5 bases separated the two germline ends. Per the germline V gene, CDR1 is SGHAT and CDR2 is FQDESV (reference sequence). CDR3 length: 13 amino acids. Here the CDR3 reads CASSFAPNYGYTF. The CDR3 coding sequence is TGTGCCAGCAGCTTCGCACCTAACTATGGCTACACCTTC.